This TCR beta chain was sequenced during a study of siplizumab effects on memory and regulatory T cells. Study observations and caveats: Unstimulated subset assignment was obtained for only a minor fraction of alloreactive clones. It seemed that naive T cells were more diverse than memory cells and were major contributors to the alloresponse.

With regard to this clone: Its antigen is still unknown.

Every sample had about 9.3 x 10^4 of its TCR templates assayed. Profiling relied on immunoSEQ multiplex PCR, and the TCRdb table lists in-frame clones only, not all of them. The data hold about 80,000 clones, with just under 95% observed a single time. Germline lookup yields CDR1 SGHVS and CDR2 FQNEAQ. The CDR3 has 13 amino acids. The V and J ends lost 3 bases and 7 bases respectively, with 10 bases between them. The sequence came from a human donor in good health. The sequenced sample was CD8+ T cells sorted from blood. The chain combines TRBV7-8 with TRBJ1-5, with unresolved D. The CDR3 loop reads CASSLSSQQPQHF. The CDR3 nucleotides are TGTGCCAGCAGCTTGTCGTCACAACAGCCCCAGCATTTT.